The present T cell receptor beta chain was sequenced within a study of T cell responses to AZD1222 COVID-19 vaccine. The protocol was immunoSEQ multiplex PCR, while the TCRdb copy is restricted to in-frame clones and leaves out a portion. The repertoire holds 150,000 to 200,000 clones, with around 94% as singletons. Turning to this clone: Antigen: not known.

Analysis merged second doses at about 4 or about 12 weeks. General study results and limits: Mostly white British, mostly female donors; authors suggested clonal diversity may be underestimated. The study found vaccine-associated CD4 TCRs spanning spike, dominant at 160-218 and 743-854. Baseline seropositives among AZD1222 recipients totaled only 5 or 6.

Germline V gene lookup returns CDR1 SGHVS and CDR2 FNYEAQ. Germline trimming cut 3 bases from V and 5 bases from J; bases unmatched to any gene: 14. The CDR3 sequence is 18 residues long. The chain combines TRBV7-6 with TRBJ2-2, with 8 positions matching TRBD1. The clonotype was recovered from an adult who received the AZD1222 COVID-19 vaccine. The sequencing here drew on peripheral blood, taken 28 days after the second AZD1222 dose. The CDR3 is CASSFFPADRVVTGELFF. DNA of the CDR3: TGTGCCAGCAGCTTTTTTCCGGCGGACAGGGTTGTAACCGGGGAGCTGTTTTTT.